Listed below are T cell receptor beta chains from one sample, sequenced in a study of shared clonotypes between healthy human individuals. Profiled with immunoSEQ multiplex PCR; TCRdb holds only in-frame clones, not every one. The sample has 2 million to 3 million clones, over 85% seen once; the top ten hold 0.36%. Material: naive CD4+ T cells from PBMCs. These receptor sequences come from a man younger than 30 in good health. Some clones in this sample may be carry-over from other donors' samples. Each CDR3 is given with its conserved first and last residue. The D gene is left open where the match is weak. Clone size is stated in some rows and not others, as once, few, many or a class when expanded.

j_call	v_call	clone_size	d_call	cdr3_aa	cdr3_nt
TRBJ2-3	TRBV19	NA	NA	CASTPNGASDTQYF	TGTGCCAGTACACCCAACGGAGCTTCAGATACGCAGTATTTT
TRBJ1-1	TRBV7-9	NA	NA	CASSTDPNTEAFF	TGTGCCAGCAGCACGGACCCAAACACTGAAGCTTTCTTT
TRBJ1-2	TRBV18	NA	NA	CASRTTVSGYTF	TGTGCCAGCCGAACGACAGTGTCTGGCTACACCTTC
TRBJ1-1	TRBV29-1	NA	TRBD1	CSDRTGVNTEAFF	TGCAGCGACCGCACAGGGGTAAACACTGAAGCTTTCTTT
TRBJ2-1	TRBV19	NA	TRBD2	CASNPGRGGRDEQFF	TGTGCCAGTAACCCTGGGAGGGGAGGGAGGGATGAGCAGTTCTTC
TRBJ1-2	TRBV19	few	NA	CASKLTAVSGYTF	TGTGCCAGTAAGCTAACGGCCGTCTCGGGCTACACCTTC
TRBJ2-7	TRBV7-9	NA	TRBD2	CASSLISGSSYEQYF	TGTGCCAGCAGCTTAATTAGCGGGAGCTCCTACGAGCAGTACTTC
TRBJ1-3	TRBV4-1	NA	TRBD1	CASSFQGAGGNTIYF	TGCGCCAGCAGCTTCCAGGGGGCCGGTGGAAACACCATATATTTT
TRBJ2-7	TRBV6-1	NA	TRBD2	CASSDYSGKKYEQYF	TGTGCCAGCAGTGACTATAGCGGGAAGAAATACGAGCAGTACTTC
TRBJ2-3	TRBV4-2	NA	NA	CASSQVPQGGSDTQYF	TGTGCCAGCAGCCAAGTCCCCCAGGGTGGATCAGATACGCAGTATTTT
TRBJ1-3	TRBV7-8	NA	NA	CASSSTRRGDNTIYF	TGTGCCAGCAGCTCAACTCGGAGGGGGGACAACACCATATATTTT
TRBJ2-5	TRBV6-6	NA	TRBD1	CASSSGTGGETQYF	TGTGCCAGCAGTTCCGGGACAGGGGGAGAGACCCAGTACTTC
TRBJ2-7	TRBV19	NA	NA	CASSLSLIRILEQYF	TGTGCCAGTAGTCTCTCCTTGATTCGGATCCTCGAGCAGTACTTC
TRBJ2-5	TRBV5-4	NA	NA	CASSLFGEGRGRETQYF	TGTGCCAGCAGCTTGTTCGGGGAAGGGAGAGGAAGAGAGACCCAGTACTTC
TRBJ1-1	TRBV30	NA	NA	CAWSVRGNTEAFF	TGTGCCTGGAGTGTACGGGGGAACACTGAAGCTTTCTTT
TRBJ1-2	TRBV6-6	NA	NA	CASRSTGIGGYTF	TGTGCCAGCAGGTCCACAGGGATTGGCGGCTACACCTTC
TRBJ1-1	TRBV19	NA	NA	CASSSDGTSDWAFF	TGTGCCAGTAGCTCCGACGGGACCTCCGATTGGGCTTTCTTT
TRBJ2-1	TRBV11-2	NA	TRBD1	CASRRLDTGGGRFF	TGTGCCAGCAGGAGACTAGACACAGGGGGCGGACGGTTCTTC
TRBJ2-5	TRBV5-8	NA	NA	CASSWTIQYF	TGTGCCAGCAGCTGGACGATCCAGTACTTC
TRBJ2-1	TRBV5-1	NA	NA	CASSLRARASYNEQFF	TGCGCCAGCAGCTTGAGGGCCAGGGCATCCTACAATGAGCAGTTCTTC
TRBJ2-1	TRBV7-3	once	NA	CASTQGSRYNEQFF	TGTGCCAGCACCCAGGGTAGCCGGTACAATGAGCAGTTCTTC
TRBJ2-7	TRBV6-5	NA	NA	CASTSPEGIYEQYF	TGTGCCAGCACCTCCCCGGAAGGGATCTACGAGCAGTACTTC
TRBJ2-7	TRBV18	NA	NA	CASSPISVSSYEQYF	TGTGCCAGCTCACCAATCTCAGTAAGCTCCTACGAGCAGTACTTC
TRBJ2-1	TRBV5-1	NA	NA	CASSFDRLLNEQFF	TGCGCCAGCAGCTTTGACAGGCTTCTCAATGAGCAGTTCTTC
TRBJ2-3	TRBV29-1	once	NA	CSVEEAAGTDTQYF	TGCAGCGTTGAAGAAGCGGCAGGGACAGATACGCAGTATTTT
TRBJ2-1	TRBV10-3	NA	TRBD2	CAISESTASGRPLSSYNEQFF	TGTGCCATCAGTGAGTCGACGGCTAGCGGGAGGCCGCTGAGCTCCTACAATGAGCAGTTCTTC
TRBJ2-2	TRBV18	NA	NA	CASSPTVNTGELFF	TGTGCCAGCTCACCGACAGTTAACACCGGGGAGCTGTTTTTT
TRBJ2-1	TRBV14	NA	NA	CASSPRTVQFF	TGTGCCAGCAGCCCCCGGACTGTGCAGTTCTTC
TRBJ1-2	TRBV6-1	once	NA	CASSESWRGPNYGYTF	TGTGCCAGCAGTGAATCATGGAGGGGTCCTAACTATGGCTACACCTTC
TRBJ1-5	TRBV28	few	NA	CASSFISRGIGQPQHF	TGTGCCAGCAGTTTTATCTCGAGAGGGATTGGGCAGCCCCAGCATTTT
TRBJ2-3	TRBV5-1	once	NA	CASSGGLPLDTQYF	TGCGCCAGCAGCGGGGGACTCCCCTTGGATACGCAGTATTTT
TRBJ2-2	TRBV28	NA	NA	CASSLANTGELFF	TGTGCCAGCAGTTTGGCGAACACCGGGGAGCTGTTTTTT